Ten or more counts support the clone carrying this T cell receptor (beta chain). Per the study methods: The assay estimated nucleated cells by amplifying reference gene primers. Assay used: immunoSEQ multiplex PCR; TCRdb lists only in-frame clones, some missing. V and J calls and clone size are given by that table; D and trimming were obtained from the DNA. This table holds 150,000 to 200,000 clones, less than 90% found once. V dropped 5 bases and J dropped 0 bases, with 20 bases sitting between them. The germline V gene has CDR1 LNHDA and CDR2 SQIVND (reference sequence). The CDR3 covers 18 residues. This entry belongs to a study of blood T cell repertoires in COVID-19. Study summary: The analysed material was cDNA or gDNA that came from T cells, B-cell-depleted T cells, or PBMCs.

The receptor was isolated from a woman in her 70s with COVID-19, enrolled during active disease. The chain combines TRBV19 with TRBJ2-4; D not resolved. The material sequenced was peripheral blood. CDR3 sequence: CASSPTPIVRLAKNIQYF. The CDR3 DNA reads as TGTGCCAGTAGTCCGACCCCGATAGTCCGACTAGCCAAAAACATTCAGTACTTC.